This T cell receptor beta chain was sequenced in a study of CD8+CD57+ T cells in acquired aplastic anemia. Overall study: The mean DNA yield obtained from sorted CD4+ and CD8+ cells came to roughly 3.4 ug. Overall study results and limits: No significant patient-versus-control difference appeared in CD8+ Simpson's diversity.

V was pared by 1 base and J by 0 bases, with 2 bases of the junction left unmatched. Germline CDR1 and CDR2: DFQATT and SNEGSKA (reference sequence). The CDR3 totals 16 residues. Flow cytometry had shown expanded CD8+CD57+ cells in the patients chosen for sequencing. Profiles of TCR beta VDJ and CDR3 were generated from a genomic DNA template. Each CDR3 protein gets one entry after TCRdb re-called the reads with MiXCR. The sample has about 180,000 distinct CDR3 sequences, around 48% seen once; the top ten hold under 2%. For this clonotype: What it binds is unknown.

The TCR sequence derives from a human donor with aplastic anemia. Material: sorted CD4+, CD8+, or CD8+CD57+ T cells (not recorded which) from PBMCs. The chain is built from TRBV20-1 and TRBJ2-4; TRBD2 agrees at 11 bases. CDR3 residues: CSARGTSGQAKNIQYF. The DNA for the CDR3 is TGCAGTGCTAGAGGGACTAGCGGGCAAGCCAAAAACATTCAGTACTTC.